The source of this T cell receptor beta chain is a study of CD8 T cells in Susac syndrome. In blood CD8+ and CD4+ T cells, TCR beta underwent sequencing. Purification of the CD8+ and CD4+ T cells relied on negative isolation, and TEMRA cells underwent FACS enrichment. Study results and limitations: The study recognized that the number of individuals in its TCR sequencing and HLA analysis was relatively small.

After extraction with the RNeasy kit, roughly 0.5 to 1 ug of the RNA was reverse transcribed using random hexamers. It was immunoSEQ multiplex PCR that amplified TCR beta CDR3 across 54 Vbeta and 13 Jbeta. TCRdb analysed the immunoSEQ multiplex PCR reads with MiXCR anew, one entry per CDR3 protein. The table includes around 130,000 distinct CDR3 sequences, roughly 96% detected once. Worth noting for this clonotype: Its antigen remains unknown.

This clonotype was sampled from a human donor in good health. Sequencing was carried out using CD4+ T cells from PBMCs.

CDR3 region: CASSGGDRGYEQYF. In DNA, the CDR3 is TGTGCCAGCTCTGGTGGGGACAGAGGTTACGAGCAGTACTTC. This chain uses TRBV18 with TRBJ2-7; 7 bases fit TRBD1. The V gene's germline CDR1 is KGHSH and CDR2 LQKENI. CDR3 length equals 14 residues. The trim removed 6 bases at V and 4 bases at J, leaving 9 bases unmatched.